A single sample gave rise to the 26 T cell receptor beta chains below, sequenced in a study of T cells in Graves' hyperthyroidism and ophthalmopathy. Using RNA transcripts as the source, TCR beta CDR3 regions were amplified. HTBI primers were the set used in a first-round RT-PCR of the TCR CDR3. TCRdb reprocessed the multiplex PCR reads with MiXCR, giving one entry per CDR3 protein. The sample lists about 560,000 distinct CDR3 sequences, roughly 17% occurring once. Sequencing was carried out using blood. These receptors were collected from a woman aged 18-29 years with Graves' hyperthyroidism.

This clonotype was detected a few times. The chain joins TRBV19 to TRBJ1-2; possible D gene TRBD1, 5 bases. The CDR3 runs to 15 residues. Trimming removed 2 bases from V and 2 bases from J, with 12 bases in between. CDR1 is LNHDA and CDR2 is SQIVND in the germline V gene (reference sequence). In DNA form, the CDR3 reads TGTGCCAGTAGTATAACGAGGGGCGCGAACTATGGCTACACCTTC. Its protein product is CASSITRGANYGYTF.

The chain uses TRBV7-9 and TRBJ2-5; the D gene is possibly TRBD2 (6 bases). The V gene lost 5 bases and the J gene lost 5 bases, with 15 bases spanning the gap. CDR1 and CDR2 from the germline V gene are SEHNR and FQNEAQ (reference sequence). The CDR3 has 14 residues. The CDR3 reads CASSQGGGRETQYF. Here the CDR3 DNA reads TGTGCCAGCAGCCAAGGCGGTGGGAGGGAGACCCAGTACTTC.

V usage is TRBV2 and J usage is TRBJ1-5, with TRBD1 as a possible D gene (5 bases). Germline V gives CDR1 SNHLY, CDR2 FYNNEI. Trimming pared 2 bases from V and 9 bases from J, leaving 14 bases between. The CDR3 spans 14 residues. The CDR3 protein is CASSERWGGVPQHF. DNA for the CDR3: TGTGCCAGCAGTGAAAGGTGGGGCGGAGTGCCCCAGCATTTT.

This clonotype came up a few times. The V call is TRBV6-1, the J call TRBJ2-3, with D tentatively TRBD1 or TRBD2 (5 bases each). V was cut by 3 bases and J by 5 bases, with 12 bases left in between. From germline, CDR1 is MNHNS and CDR2 SASEGT. This CDR3 is built from 14 residues. The CDR3 DNA reads as TGTGCCAGCAGTGATGGGGGATCCGGAGATACGCAGTATTTT. This codes for CASSDGGSGDTQYF.

This clonotype was found a few times. The chain combines TRBV27 with TRBJ2-2; D unresolved. V gave up 5 bases and J gave up 0 bases, with 7 bases separating them. Germline loops: CDR1 MNHEY, CDR2 SMNVEV (reference sequence). This CDR3 contains 14 residues. CDR3 residues: CASSGAANTGELFF. In DNA form, the CDR3 reads TGTGCCAGCAGTGGTGCCGCGAACACCGGGGAGCTGTTTTTT.

The count of this clonotype is one. The V and J genes are TRBV4-3 and TRBJ2-7; 8 bases are shared with TRBD1. The CDR3 loop spans 16 amino acids. Germline values: CDR1 LGHNA, CDR2 YSLEER. V was pared by 0 bases and J by 2 bases, with 6 bases of the junction left unmatched. This CDR3 is CASSQDGRTGPYEQYF. The CDR3 DNA reads TGCGCCAGCAGCCAAGATGGCAGGACAGGGCCCTACGAGCAGTACTTC.

This clonotype was seen a few times. The rearrangement links TRBV6-1 to TRBJ2-5; D is possibly TRBD1 or TRBD2 (5 bases each). The germline V gene encodes CDR1 MNHNS and CDR2 SASEGT. V lost 7 bases and J lost 4, with 16 bases in between. This CDR3 is 14 amino acids long. DNA of the CDR3: TGTGCCAGCACCACCATCTGGGGGTCAGAGACCCAGTACTTC. This codes for CASTTIWGSETQYF.

This clonotype has ten or more counts. The chain is built from TRBV2 and TRBJ2-1; a possible D gene is TRBD2 (5 bases). V was cut by 3 bases and J by 5 bases, with 11 bases left in between. The CDR3 is made up of 14 amino acids. Germline V CDR1 and CDR2: SNHLY, FYNNEI. DNA for the CDR3: TGTGCCAGCAGTGACGAAGCGGTGGACAATGAGCAGTTCTTC. It yields the protein CASSDEAVDNEQFF.

There are many counts of this clonotype. The J gene is TRBJ2-7, the V gene TRBV6-1, with 10 bases matching TRBD2. Germline V CDR1 and CDR2: MNHNS, SASEGT. The J segment lost 2 bases and the V segment lost 7 bases, leaving 5 bases of the junction unmatched. CDR3 size: 14 residues. CDR3 DNA: TGTGCCAGCAAGCGGACTAGCGGAACCTACGAGCAGTACTTC. Protein product: CASKRTSGTYEQYF.

The chain is built from TRBV6-2 or TRBV6-3 and TRBJ1-1; TRBD1 matches at 8 bases. V lost 6 bases, J lost 8 bases, and 2 bases stayed unmatched. Looked up from germline, CDR1 is MNHEY and CDR2 is SVGEGT. The CDR3 consists of 11 residues. The CDR3 loop reads CASSHRGEAFF. CDR3 nucleotide sequence: TGTGCCAGCAGCCACAGGGGGGAAGCTTTCTTT.

This clonotype was seen many times. The chain carries TRBV11-2 and TRBJ1-1; TRBD1 might be the D (6 bases). The germline V gene encodes CDR1 SGHAT and CDR2 FQNNGV. Trimming cost V 1 base and J 1 base, with 10 bases left between them. The CDR3 covers 15 residues. CDR3: CASSLVRGANTEAFF. The CDR3 region has the DNA TGTGCCAGCAGCTTAGTGAGGGGGGCGAACACTGAAGCTTTCTTT. The full variable domain, rest sourced from reference TRBV11-2 and TRBJ1-1, is EAGVAQSPRYKIIEKRQSVAFWCNPISGHATLYWYQQILGQGPKLLIQFQNNGVVDDSQLPKDRFSAERLKGVDSTLKIQPAKLEDSAVYLCASSLVRGANTEAFFGQGTRLTVV.

This clonotype was found many times. This rearrangement joins TRBV13 to TRBJ2-7; 9 bases are shared with TRBD2. The CDR3 has 14 residues. The germline CDR1 and CDR2 sequences are PRHDT and FYEKMQ (reference sequence). J gave up 5 bases and V 5 bases, and 7 bases lay outside the gene matches. CDR3 in amino acids: CASSVRGGGDEQYF. The CDR3 nucleotides read TGTGCCAGCAGCGTGCGGGGGGGTGGGGACGAGCAGTACTTC.

There are many counts of this clonotype. The chain recombines TRBV3-1 with TRBJ2-7; 7 bases map to TRBD1. Trimming cost V 2 bases and J 2 bases; bases outside gene matches: 6. This CDR3 is 15 amino acids long. Germline V gene sequence: CDR1 LGHDT, CDR2 YNNKEL (reference sequence). This chain's CDR3 is CASSQTGALTYEQYF. The CDR3 DNA reads TGTGCCAGCAGCCAAACAGGGGCCCTTACCTACGAGCAGTACTTC.

In this sample, this clonotype turned up many times. The V call is TRBV6-5, the J call TRBJ1-1; possibly TRBD1 for D (6 bases). V was clipped by 4 bases and J by 1 base, with 7 bases between them. This CDR3 spans 13 amino acids. Germline CDR1 is MNHEY and CDR2 is SVGAGI. The CDR3 DNA follows: TGTGCCAGCAGTTGGACAGCGAACACTGAAGCTTTCTTT. Encoded protein: CASSWTANTEAFF.

This clonotype was observed many times. This chain joins TRBV20-1 and TRBJ2-2, with D possibly TRBD2 on 6 matching bases. The V and J ends lost 6 bases and 0 bases respectively, with 11 bases between them. This CDR3 has 14 amino acids. Germline lookup yields CDR1 DFQATT and CDR2 SNEGSKA (reference sequence). CDR3 region: CSARGTANTGELFF. Written as DNA, the CDR3 is TGCAGTGCCCGCGGGACGGCGAACACCGGGGAGCTGTTTTTT.

The chain combines TRBV4-3 with TRBJ2-1; D not certain. Per the germline V gene, CDR1 is LGHNA and CDR2 is YSLEER. Deletions cut 4 bases from V and 9 bases from J, with 19 bases between. The CDR3 spans 15 residues. CDR3 residues: CASSPEITFPSEQFF. The CDR3 DNA reads TGCGCCAGCAGCCCAGAGATCACTTTTCCAAGTGAGCAGTTCTTC.

This clonotype has a count of ten or more. The rearrangement uses TRBV27 and TRBJ1-5; 8 positions agree with TRBD1. The CDR3 runs 13 residues. V shed 2 bases and J 11 bases; nucleotides not matched to a gene: 5. Germline V lookup: CDR1 MNHEY, CDR2 SMNVEV (reference sequence). The CDR3 nucleotides are TGTGCCAGCAGTTTAAGGACAGGGCTAACCCAGCATTTT. Its protein is CASSLRTGLTQHF.

The chain couples TRBV5-1 to TRBJ2-7; the D gene is possibly TRBD1 (6 bases). The CDR3 runs 14 residues. Per the germline V gene, CDR1 is SGHRS and CDR2 is YFSETQ. V gave up 1 base and J gave up 0 bases, with 8 bases separating them. The CDR3 region is CASSLPTGSYEQYF. The CDR3 DNA follows: TGCGCCAGCAGCTTGCCGACAGGCTCCTACGAGCAGTACTTC.

This clonotype was picked up many times. V usage is TRBV20-1 and J usage is TRBJ2-7; 7 bases fit TRBD1. The CDR3 has 14 residues. Germline V gene sequence: CDR1 DFQATT, CDR2 SNEGSKA (reference sequence). J lost 5 bases, V lost 2 bases, and 9 bases had no gene match. The CDR3 region has the DNA TGCAGTGCTAGATCTCCCAGGGGGTCCAACGAGCAGTACTTC. Translating it yields CSARSPRGSNEQYF.

This clonotype turned up a few times. The gene calls are TRBV13 and TRBJ2-7, with D possibly TRBD1 on 5 matching bases. The V gene lost 3 bases and the J gene lost 1 base, with 10 bases spanning the gap. The CDR3 is made up of 14 amino acids. Germline loops: CDR1 PRHDT, CDR2 FYEKMQ (reference sequence). CDR3 region: CASSFLTESYEQYF. The CDR3 bases are TGTGCCAGCAGCTTCCTGACAGAGTCCTACGAGCAGTACTTC. The full variable domain, completed using reference TRBV13 and TRBJ2-7, is AAGVIQSPRHLIKEKRETATLKCYPIPRHDTVYWYQQGPGQDPQFLISFYEKMQSDKGSIPDRFSAQQFSDYHSELNMSSLELGDSALYFCASSFLTESYEQYFGPGTRLTVT.

This clonotype was recorded a few times. The chain employs TRBV29-1 and TRBJ2-7; TRBD1 aligns across 12 bases. Trimming took 4 bases from V and 3 from J; bases not matched to a gene: 4. Germline V gene sequence: CDR1 SQVTM, CDR2 ANQGSEA. The CDR3 is made up of 14 amino acids. CDR3 protein: CSVGGDRGLYEQYF. The CDR3 nucleotides read TGCAGCGTTGGAGGGGACAGGGGGCTCTACGAGCAGTACTTC.

About this clonotype itself: Given a much more abundant clone one base away, this may be a read error. The CDR3 here is CASSPGGRKAFF. CDR3 DNA sequence: TGTGCCAGCTCACCAGGGGGACGGAAAGCTTTCTTT. The chain combines TRBV18 with TRBJ1-1; the D gene is possibly TRBD1 (5 bases). The CDR3 spans 12 residues. The V end lost 2 bases, the J end lost 9 bases, and 10 bases lay between the germline ends. Looked up from germline, CDR1 is KGHSH and CDR2 is LQKENI.

This clonotype was picked up a small number of times. CDR3 nucleotide sequence: TGTGCCAGTAGTATCGAGAACCCTTACAATGAGCAGTTCTTC. It translates to CASSIENPYNEQFF. This sequence joins TRBV19 and TRBJ2-1; D gene unclear. V was clipped by 3 bases and J by 4 bases, with 10 bases between them. The V gene's germline CDR1 is LNHDA and CDR2 SQIVND (reference sequence). This CDR3 region has 14 residues.

This clonotype came up a few times. This chain links TRBV4-1 with TRBJ1-5; 9 nucleotides agree with TRBD1. There are 17 residues in the CDR3. The germline CDR1 and CDR2 sequences are MGHRA and YSYEKL. Germline trimming cut 4 bases from V and 0 bases from J; bases unmatched to any gene: 7. The CDR3, as DNA: TGCGCCAGCAGCCCCGGACAGGGGCCCTATAGCAATCAGCCCCAGCATTTT. Translation: CASSPGQGPYSNQPQHF.

This clonotype was found a few times. The genes are TRBV4-3 and TRBJ1-1; tentatively, D is TRBD1 (5 bases). This CDR3 comprises 12 residues. The V and J ends lost 1 base and 9 bases respectively, with 9 bases between them. CDR1 is LGHNA, CDR2 YSLEER, per germline. The CDR3 bases are TGCGCCAGCAGCCAAGGGGGGGTTAAAGCTTTCTTT. Translation gives CASSQGGVKAFF.

This clonotype has ten or more counts. The J gene is TRBJ2-7, the V gene TRBV2; the match to TRBD1 covers 7 bases. CDR1 SNHLY and CDR2 FYNNEI come from the germline V gene. The CDR3 is 16 amino acids. V lost 4 bases and J lost 2; bases outside the gene matches: 11. In DNA form, the CDR3 reads TGTGCCAGCAGTGGACAAACGGGACAGATGACCTACGAGCAGTACTTC. Translating it yields CASSGQTGQMTYEQYF.